The clone carrying this T cell receptor (beta chain) appeared many times. Its antigen is not known. These data belong to a study of T-cell reconstitution after alpha-beta-depleted transplantation in children. General study points: Several hundred rapidly expanded clones from non-depleted graft cells reportedly supplied alpha-beta T cells about two months post-transplant. It was newly produced T cells that mostly accounted for T-cell counts and diversity one year after transplant. Surviving recipient T cells and thymic progenitors produced the high day-60 TCRbeta diversity seen in some patients.

V dropped 2 bases and J dropped 5 bases, with 13 bases sitting between them. The CDR3 sequence is 15 residues long. Unique molecular identifiers featured in how the TCRbeta library was prepared. Using its own MiXCR run on the PCR reads, TCRdb lists one record per CDR3 protein. The data show some 300,000 distinct CDR3 sequences, with roughly a tenth seen just once and just under 7.5% held by the top ten. Sample: PBMCs, taken before TCRalphabeta/CD19-depleted stem cell transplant. The clonotype originates from a boy in the first two years of life with acute myeloid leukemia, due to receive a stem cell transplant. The rearrangement joins TRBV12-3 or TRBV12-4 to TRBJ1-5, with D possibly matching TRBD1 (6 bases). CDR3 DNA sequence: TGTGCCAGCAGTTTATACAGGGCCCTTGATCAGCCCCAGCATTTT. It yields the protein CASSLYRALDQPQHF.